Listed below are T cell receptor beta chains from one sample, sequenced in a study of T-cell memory formation after mild COVID-19. One entry per CDR3 protein, called by TCRdb with MiXCR from the 5' RACE reads. The sample gives a few hundred thousand distinct CDR3 sequences, around 16% of which show up once; roughly 20% is in the top ten. Sequencing was done on a sample of PBMCs or a T cell subset sorted from them (not recorded which). These TCRs come from a man in his late teens or twenties who had mild COVID-19 (a few samples of this study predate the infection). Cell type and time point are not known. Each CDR3 is given with its conserved first and last residue. The order of the fields is V gene, clone size, J gene, D gene, CDR3 DNA, CDR3 protein. D genes are given only for firm matches. Clone size, where shown, is once, few, many, or a class for clones that have expanded.

>TRBV27|NA|TRBJ2-2|NA
TGTGCCAGCAGTTTAGAGTTGGGTCTCACCGGGGAGCTGTTTTTT
CASSLELGLTGELFF
>TRBV12-3/TRBV12-4|few|TRBJ1-2|NA
TGTGCCAGCAGTTTCAACAGGAACTATGGCTACACCTTC
CASSFNRNYGYTF
>TRBV7-2|few|TRBJ1-4|NA
TGTGCCAGCAGCTCATCTGGGGGTGAAAAACTGTTTTTT
CASSSSGGEKLFF
>TRBV3-1|few|TRBJ1-4|TRBD1
TGTGCCAGCAGCCTGGACGAGCGACAGGGACAGAGGGTAGATGAAAAACTGTTTTTT
CASSLDERQGQRVDEKLFF
>TRBV20-1|NA|TRBJ2-2|TRBD2
TGCAGTGCTAGTTCCCTAGCGGGGGGGACCGGGGAGCTGTTTTTT
CSASSLAGGTGELFF
>TRBV11-2|once|TRBJ2-3|TRBD2
TGTGCCAGCAGCTTAGATTCCCTAGCGGGACGCACAGATACGCAGTATTTT
CASSLDSLAGRTDTQYF
>TRBV27|NA|TRBJ2-7|NA
TGTGCCAGCAGTCAGATGACAGGGAGGATAGGCGAGCAGTACTTC
CASSQMTGRIGEQYF
>TRBV11-2|many|TRBJ2-5|NA
TGTGCCAGCAGCTTAATTCCGTCCCCCGAGACCCAGTACTTC
CASSLIPSPETQYF
>TRBV6-1|NA|TRBJ2-3|NA
TGTGCCAGCACTCGAGGAATGGGGAACGTTCGCACAGATACGCAGTATTTT
CASTRGMGNVRTDTQYF
>TRBV6-5|few|TRBJ1-1|NA
TGTGCCAGCAGTTATATCAGGAACACTGAAGCTTTCTTT
CASSYIRNTEAFF
>TRBV7-2|NA|TRBJ2-2|TRBD1
TGTGCCAGCAGCTCCCTACAGGGGGCTGGGGAGCTGTTTTTT
CASSSLQGAGELFF
>TRBV4-1|few|TRBJ2-3|NA
TGCGCCAGCAGCCAAGACCCCGCAGATACGCAGTATTTT
CASSQDPADTQYF
>TRBV29-1|NA|TRBJ1-1|TRBD1
TGCAGCGTTCAGCGTCAGCCGGGACAGGGGTATGAAGCTTTCTTT
CSVQRQPGQGYEAFF
>TRBV29-1|NA|TRBJ1-1|NA
TGCAGCGTTGTAGCGGAAGAAGCTTTCTTT
CSVVAEEAFF
>TRBV6-2/TRBV6-3|few|TRBJ1-1|NA
TGTGCCAGCAGTTACTCGTCGTCACCGGAAGCTTTCTTT
CASSYSSSPEAFF
>TRBV11-2|many|TRBJ2-3|NA
TGTGCCAGCAGCTTAGATTCCTGGGGGTCTGGCACAGATACGCAGTATTTT
CASSLDSWGSGTDTQYF